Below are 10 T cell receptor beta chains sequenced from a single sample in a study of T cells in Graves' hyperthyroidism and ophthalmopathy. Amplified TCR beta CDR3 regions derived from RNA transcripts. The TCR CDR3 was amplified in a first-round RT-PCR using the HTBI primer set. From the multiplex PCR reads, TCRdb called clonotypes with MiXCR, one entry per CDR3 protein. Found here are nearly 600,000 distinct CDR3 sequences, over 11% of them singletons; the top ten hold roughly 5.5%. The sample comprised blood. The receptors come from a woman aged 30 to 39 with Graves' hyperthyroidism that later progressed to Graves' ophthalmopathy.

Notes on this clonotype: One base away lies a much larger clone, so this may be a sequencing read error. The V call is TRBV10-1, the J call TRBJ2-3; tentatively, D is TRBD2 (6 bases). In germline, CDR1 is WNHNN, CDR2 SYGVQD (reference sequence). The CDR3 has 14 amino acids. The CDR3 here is CASSSGLYTDAQYF. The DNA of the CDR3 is TGCGCCAGCAGTTCGGGACTTTACACAGATGCGCAGTATTTT.

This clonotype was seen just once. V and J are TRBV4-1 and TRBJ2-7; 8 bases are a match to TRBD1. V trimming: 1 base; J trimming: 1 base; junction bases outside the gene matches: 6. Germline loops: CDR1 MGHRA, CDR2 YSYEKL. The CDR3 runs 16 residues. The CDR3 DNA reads TGCGCCAGCAGCCAAGCAGGGGGCGATACGTCCTACGAGCAGTACTTC. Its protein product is CASSQAGGDTSYEQYF.

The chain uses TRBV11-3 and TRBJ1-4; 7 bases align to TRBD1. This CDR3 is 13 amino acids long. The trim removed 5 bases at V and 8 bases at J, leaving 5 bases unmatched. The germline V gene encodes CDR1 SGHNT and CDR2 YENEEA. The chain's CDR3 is CASSRTGGEKLFF. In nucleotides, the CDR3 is TGTGCCAGCAGCAGGACAGGCGGGGAAAAACTGTTTTTT.

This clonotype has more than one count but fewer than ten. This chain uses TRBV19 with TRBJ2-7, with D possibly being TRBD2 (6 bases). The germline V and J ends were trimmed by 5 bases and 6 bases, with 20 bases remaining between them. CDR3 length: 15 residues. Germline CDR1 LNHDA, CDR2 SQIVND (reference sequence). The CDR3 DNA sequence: TGTGCCAGTAGTGCATCTCTAGTAGCGGCTAGCGAGCAGTACTTC. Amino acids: CASSASLVAASEQYF.

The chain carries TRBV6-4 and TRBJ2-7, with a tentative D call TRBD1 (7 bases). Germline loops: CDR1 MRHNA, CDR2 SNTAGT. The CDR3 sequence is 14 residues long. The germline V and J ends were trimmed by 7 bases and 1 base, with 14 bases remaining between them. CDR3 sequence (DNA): TGTGCCAGCAAACGGGACAGCGGGTCCTACGAGCAGTACTTC. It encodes CASKRDSGSYEQYF.

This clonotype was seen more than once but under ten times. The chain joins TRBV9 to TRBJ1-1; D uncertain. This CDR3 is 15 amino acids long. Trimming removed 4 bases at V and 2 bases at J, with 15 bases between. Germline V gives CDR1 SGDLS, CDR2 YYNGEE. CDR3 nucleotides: TGTGCCAGCAGCCCCGGGAGAGGAGGCAACACTGAAGCTTTCTTT. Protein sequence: CASSPGRGGNTEAFF.

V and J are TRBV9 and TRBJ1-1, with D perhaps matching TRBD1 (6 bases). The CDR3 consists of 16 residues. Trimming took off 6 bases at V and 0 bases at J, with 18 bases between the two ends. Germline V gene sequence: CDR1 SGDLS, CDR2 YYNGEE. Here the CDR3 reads CASTKREGTLNTEAFF. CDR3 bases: TGTGCCAGCACGAAGCGTGAGGGGACATTGAACACTGAAGCTTTCTTT.

The CDR3 region has the DNA TGCAGCGTAGGAGGACTTGGGGAGCAGTTCTTC. It codes for CSVGGLGEQFF. The V call is TRBV29-1, the J call TRBJ2-1, with a possible D match to TRBD2 (5 bases). Germline V lookup: CDR1 SQVTM, CDR2 ANQGSEA. Trimming left V 6 bases short and J 10 bases short, with 13 bases between. This CDR3 spans 11 amino acids.

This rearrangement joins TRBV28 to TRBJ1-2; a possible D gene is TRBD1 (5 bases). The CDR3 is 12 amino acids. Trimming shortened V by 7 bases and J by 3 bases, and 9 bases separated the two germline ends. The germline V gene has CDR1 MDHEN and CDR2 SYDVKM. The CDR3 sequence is CASTSRDYGYTF. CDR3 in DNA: TGTGCCAGCACCAGCAGGGACTATGGCTACACCTTC.

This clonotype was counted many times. The CDR3 DNA reads as TGTGCCAGCAGCCGTGACAGGGTGGGGAACACCGGGGAGCTGTTTTTT. Translated, it gives CASSRDRVGNTGELFF. J is TRBJ2-2 and V is TRBV11-2; 7 nucleotides line up with TRBD1. The germline V gene has CDR1 SGHAT and CDR2 FQNNGV. The CDR3 contains 16 residues. V lost 5 bases, J lost 1 base, and 7 bases stayed unmatched.